This TCR beta chain was documented in a study of naive and memory T cell subsets. General study points: A few larger clonotypes appeared in naive repertoires, especially CD8, possibly memory cells re-expressing CD45RA. Expression changes during T cell differentiation may affect RNA-based TCR counts.

On this clonotype: Its antigen is not identified.

Alpha and beta libraries were amplified separately from the second PCR onward. Four subsets defined by CD45RA and CD27 were sorted after CD3, CD4, CD8 and live/dead staining. The V end was cut by 6 bases, the J end by 8 bases, with 13 bases between. CDR1 and CDR2 from the germline V gene are DFQATT and SNEGSKA (reference sequence). This CDR3 region has 12 residues. Two oligonucleotides, mixed equimolar, formed the beta constant-region primer covering TRBC1 and TRBC2. Nested alpha and beta constant-region primers with the SP2 primer drove four PCR rounds on ligated cDNA. An oligonucleotide with the SP2 primer and a 12-nucleotide UMI was ligated to the cDNA 3' end. TCRdb called the UMI-ligation and nested PCR reads again in MiXCR, with one record for every CDR3 protein. The table has tens of thousands of distinct CDR3 sequences, 10% to 12% seen once.

The sample consisted of naive CD4+ T cells from blood. The sequence derives from a human donor in good health. This rearrangement joins TRBV20-1 to TRBJ1-4; D is undetermined. For the CDR3, the DNA is TGCAGTGCGTCCCAGTCCCGGGAAAAACTGTTTTTT. Translation gives CSASQSREKLFF.